These T cell receptor beta chains were read from a single sample in a study of pediatric ulcerative colitis. Libraries were prepared by immunoSEQ multiplex PCR; TCRdb keeps only in-frame clonotypes and omits some of them. The sample yields around 64,000 clones, 86% seen once. The sequencing input was blood. All receptors come from a boy aged 10-17 years with severe ulcerative colitis. Each CDR3 is given with its conserved first and last residue. A D gene is named only where the DNA matches it firmly. For some rows the clone size is stated as once, few or many, or as a class when expanded; others skip it.

v_call,j_call,d_call,clone_size,cdr3_nt,cdr3_aa
TRBV7-9,TRBJ1-1,TRBD1,-,TGTGCCAGCAGCTTACTGGGACAGGGGACTTTTGAAGCTTTCTTT,CASSLLGQGTFEAFF
TRBV18,TRBJ2-1,-,-,TGTGCCAGCTCACCCACGGGAGTACGGGACAATGAGCAGTTCTTC,CASSPTGVRDNEQFF
TRBV6-1,TRBJ1-1,TRBD1,-,TGTGCCAGCTGCAGGACAGGGCTCACTGAAGCTTTCTTT,CASCRTGLTEAFF
TRBV7-2,TRBJ2-7,TRBD2,-,TGTGCCAGCAGCTTAACGGGACTAGCGGGAACCTCCTACGAGCAGTACTTC,CASSLTGLAGTSYEQYF
TRBV7-3,TRBJ1-3,TRBD1,-,TGTGCCAGCAGCCGCGGGACAGGGACTGGAAACACCATATATTTT,CASSRGTGTGNTIYF
TRBV6-5,TRBJ2-1,TRBD2,few,TGTGCCAGCAGTTACTCTAGCGGGGAGTCCTACAATGAGCAGTTCTTC,CASSYSSGESYNEQFF
TRBV15,TRBJ2-2,TRBD1,-,TGTGCCACCAGCAGAGGGACAGGGGGAGGTGAAAGCGGGGAGCTGTTTTTT,CATSRGTGGGESGELFF
TRBV16,TRBJ1-1,-,-,TGTGCCAGCAGCCAACTCACAGTGACCACTGAAGCTTTCTTT,CASSQLTVTTEAFF
TRBV7-9,TRBJ1-2,-,-,TGTGCCAGCAGCTTAGATTTCCCGGAGTTGTATGGCTACACCTTC,CASSLDFPELYGYTF
TRBV10-2,TRBJ2-5,-,-,TGCGCCAGCAGTGAGTTTCCTACGGGAGACTATGCAGAGACCCAGTACTTC,CASSEFPTGDYAETQYF
TRBV9,TRBJ1-2,TRBD1,-,TGTGCCAGCAGCCCCATGAGGGGGCGATATTATGGCTACACCTTC,CASSPMRGRYYGYTF
TRBV5-4,TRBJ1-3,-,-,TGTGCCAGCAGCTTGGGGTTCCAAACTGGAAACACCATATATTTT,CASSLGFQTGNTIYF
TRBV4-1,TRBJ2-7,-,-,TGCGCCAGCAGGCCGGCTCTGTTCAGAGAAGAGCAGTACTTC,CASRPALFREEQYF
TRBV4-3,TRBJ2-3,TRBD2,-,TGCGCCAGCAGCCCGGGGACTAGCGGGTTCACAGATACGCAGTATTTT,CASSPGTSGFTDTQYF
TRBV27,TRBJ1-2,-,-,TGTGCCAGCAGTTCCGGGACTAACTATGGCTACACCTTC,CASSSGTNYGYTF
TRBV6-5,TRBJ2-7,-,-,TGTGCCAGCAGTGCTGCTAGAAAAAGGGACCACGAGCAGTACTTC,CASSAARKRDHEQYF
TRBV6-5,TRBJ1-5,-,-,TGTGCCAGCAGTTCCCTCGGAGAACTCAATCAGCCCCAGCATTTT,CASSSLGELNQPQHF